Sequencing of this T cell receptor (beta chain) was carried out in a study of response to subunit inactivated influenza vaccine. Findings and limits, study-wide: After each seasonal influenza vaccination, few new T cells are recruited, the authors suggested.

To note about this clonotype: Antigen unknown.

CDR3 length: 17 residues. V trimming: 6 bases; J trimming: 6 bases; junction bases outside the gene matches: 15. From germline, CDR1 is MNHNS and CDR2 SASEGT. MiXCR was run by TCRdb on the RT-PCR reads, yielding one entry per CDR3 protein. The repertoire holds 450,000 to 600,000 distinct CDR3 sequences, with about 7.6% as singletons. The sample in question was PBMCs from blood, obtained around 2 years after vaccination. The V gene is TRBV6-1, the J gene TRBJ2-2, with TRBD1 matching 8 bases. This sequence originates from a man between 50 and 75 years old who received an inactivated influenza vaccine. CDR3 DNA: TGTGCCAGCAGGGACAGGGTCGGTTTTACTAAGGCCGGGGAGCTGTTTTTT. The encoded protein is CASRDRVGFTKAGELFF.